The 10 T cell receptor beta chains reported below all come from one sample, sequenced in a study of blood T cell repertoires in COVID-19. Repertoires were generated with immunoSEQ multiplex PCR, while TCRdb's copy carries only in-frame clones and drops some. Of about 22,000 clones in the sample, 75% to 90% were seen once. Sequencing used peripheral blood. The receptors originated from a man of 80 years or more with active or convalescent COVID-19.

The chain carries TRBV7-2 and TRBJ2-2, with D possibly being TRBD1 (5 bases). The germline CDR1 and CDR2 sequences are SGHTA and FQGNSA. There are 15 residues in the CDR3. The ends were cut back, 5 bases at V and 4 bases at J, with 14 bases in the middle. CDR3 in amino acids: CASSRQGDRTGELFF. CDR3 sequence (DNA): TGTGCCAGCAGCCGCCAGGGCGATCGCACCGGGGAGCTGTTTTTT.

The chain couples TRBV7-2 to TRBJ2-2, with D possibly matching TRBD1 (5 bases). Germline assignment: CDR1 SGHTA and CDR2 FQGNSA. V lost 1 base and J 0 bases, leaving 9 bases between the germline ends. The CDR3 extends over 16 amino acids. The CDR3 DNA reads as TGTGCCAGCAGCTTAGTTCCGACAGCGAACACCGGGGAGCTGTTTTTT. This codes for CASSLVPTANTGELFF.

In this sample, this clone turned up once. The V call is TRBV9, the J call TRBJ1-1; 8 bases align to TRBD1. After removal of 3 bases from V and 3 bases from J, the junction contained 4 bases not matched to a gene. CDR3 length equals 14 residues. The germline gives CDR1 SGDLS, CDR2 YYNGEE. CDR3 nucleotide sequence: TGTGCCAGCAGCGCCCAGGGGGCCTACACTGAAGCTTTCTTT. Its translation is CASSAQGAYTEAFF.

This chain joins TRBV28 and TRBJ1-5, with 7 bases identical to TRBD1. CDR1 is MDHEN and CDR2 is SYDVKM in the germline V gene. This CDR3 spans 15 amino acids. With V trimmed by 6 bases and J by 3 bases, 8 bases remained unmatched. DNA for the CDR3: TGTGCCAGCAGCCGGGACAGTCGAACCAATCAGCCCCAGCATTTT. Translation gives CASSRDSRTNQPQHF.

The rearrangement uses TRBV6-1 and TRBJ1-1; a weak D match, TRBD1 (6 bases). The V gene lost 2 bases and the J gene lost 6 bases, with 13 bases spanning the gap. The CDR3 has 14 residues. Germline CDR1 is MNHNS and CDR2 is SASEGT. The CDR3 nucleotides are TGTGCCAGCAGTGAACTATCGAACAGGGCTGAAGCTTTCTTT. Protein product: CASSELSNRAEAFF.

The chain combines TRBV5-1 with TRBJ2-2, with 8 bases identical to TRBD2. Germline lookup yields CDR1 SGHRS and CDR2 YFSETQ. The CDR3 is made up of 16 amino acids. V was clipped by 4 bases and J by 1 base; unmatched bases: 6. As DNA, the CDR3 is TGCGCCAGCAGCGTCACTAGCGGTATGAACACCGGGGAGCTGTTTTTT. It codes for CASSVTSGMNTGELFF.

The chain couples TRBV29-1 to TRBJ2-3; D unclear. The V gene's germline CDR1 is SQVTM and CDR2 ANQGSEA. The CDR3 is 12 residues long. The V gene lost 4 bases and the J gene lost 2 bases, with 7 bases spanning the gap. In nucleotides, the CDR3 is TGCAGCGTTGGGGCCTCCACAGATACGCAGTATTTT. Translating gives CSVGASTDTQYF.

V usage is TRBV29-1 and J usage is TRBJ2-3; 10 bases agree with TRBD2. Germline V CDR1 and CDR2: SQVTM, ANQGSEA. Unmatched junction bases numbered 21, after V lost 4 bases and J lost 8 bases. The CDR3 sequence is 18 residues long. The CDR3 nucleotides are TGCAGCGTTGTGGGAGCGGGAGGGCCCTCAGGCCTACTCGGTACGCAGTATTTT. Translation: CSVVGAGGPSGLLGTQYF.

The chain is built from TRBV3-1 (or the pseudogene TRBV3-2) and TRBJ2-2; D unclear. The CDR3 is 16 residues long. Trimming cost V 4 bases and J 1 base, with 13 bases left between them. Germline V lookup: CDR1 LGHDT, CDR2 YNNKEL (reference sequence). CDR3 amino acids: CASSLSPYWNTGELFF. The CDR3 DNA follows: TGTGCCAGCAGCCTTTCGCCGTACTGGAACACCGGGGAGCTGTTTTTT.

The gene calls are TRBV6-5 and TRBJ1-2; 7 bases fit TRBD1. The CDR3 extends over 14 amino acids. Germline V CDR1 and CDR2: MNHEY, SVGAGI. V trimming: 5 bases; J trimming: 8 bases; junction bases outside the gene matches: 11. The CDR3 DNA reads TGTGCCAGCAGTCCCCCGACAGGGCCGGGGGGCTACACCTTC. Protein sequence: CASSPPTGPGGYTF.